These 27 T cell receptor beta chains were sequenced from one sample in a study of blood T cell repertoires in COVID-19. The method was immunoSEQ multiplex PCR; TCRdb's version includes in-frame clones alone and lacks a portion of them. Of nearly 90,000 clones listed, 60% to 80% are singletons. The source material was peripheral blood. The receptor set was obtained from a woman aged 80 or over with acute or convalescent COVID-19.

As DNA, the CDR3 is TGTGCCAGCAGTTCGACAGGGTGGACGGCTAACTATGGCTACACCTTC. Translation: CASSSTGWTANYGYTF. The chain recombines TRBV27 with TRBJ1-2; 7 bases are a match to TRBD1. This CDR3 is 16 amino acids long. Germline CDR1 MNHEY, CDR2 SMNVEV (reference sequence). V dropped 4 bases and J dropped 0; count of bases not matched to a gene: 8.

This rearrangement joins TRBV6-5 to TRBJ2-7; D is undetermined. The V gene lost 7 bases and the J gene lost 0 bases, with 13 bases spanning the gap. This CDR3 contains 14 residues. Germline lookup yields CDR1 MNHEY and CDR2 SVGAGI. The CDR3 loop is CASKEISSSYEQYF. CDR3 in DNA: TGTGCCAGCAAGGAGATTAGTAGCTCCTACGAGCAGTACTTC.

The DNA for the CDR3 is TGTGCCATCACCCTGGACAGGGGGTCCTACAATGAGCAGTTCTTC. This encodes CAITLDRGSYNEQFF. The rearrangement joins TRBV10-3 to TRBJ2-1, with TRBD1 identical over 10 bases. The CDR3 spans 15 residues. The trim removed 7 bases at V and 1 base at J, leaving 4 bases unmatched. Germline loops: CDR1 ENHRY, CDR2 SYGVKD.

This rearrangement joins TRBV9 to TRBJ1-1; 7 bases map to TRBD1. The CDR3 runs to 14 residues. Germline assignment: CDR1 SGDLS and CDR2 YYNGEE. J was trimmed by 1 base and V by 4 bases; bases with no gene match: 4. This chain's CDR3 is CASSFTGENTEAFF. CDR3 DNA sequence: TGTGCCAGCAGCTTCACAGGGGAGAACACTGAAGCTTTCTTT. Supplemented by reference TRBV9 and TRBJ1-1, the full variable domain reads DSGVTQTPKHLITATGQRVTLRCSPRSGDLSVYWYQQSLDQGLQFLIQYYNGEERAKGNILERFSAQQFPDLHSELNLSSLELGDSALYFCASSFTGENTEAFFGQGTRLTVV.

The V call is TRBV6-5, the J call TRBJ2-7; D may be TRBD2 (6 bases). From germline, CDR1 is MNHEY and CDR2 SVGAGI. The CDR3 totals 12 residues. Trimming cost V 6 bases and J 4 bases, with 10 bases left between them. CDR3 sequence (DNA): TGTGCCAGCAGATCTGGAGGGTACGAGCAGTACTTC. Translated, it gives CASRSGGYEQYF.

The genes are TRBV10-1 and TRBJ1-4; 7 bases are shared with TRBD1. CDR3 size: 13 residues. V trimming: 6 bases; J trimming: 5 bases; junction bases outside the gene matches: 3. Germline V CDR1 and CDR2: WNHNN, SYGVQD (reference sequence). As DNA, the CDR3 is TGCGCCAGCAGGACAGGGCCAAATGAAAAACTGTTTTTT. This gives the protein CASRTGPNEKLFF.

This sequence joins TRBV2 and TRBJ1-1, with a tentative D call TRBD1 (5 bases). Trimming took off 8 bases at V and 1 base at J, with 11 bases between the two ends. The CDR3 consists of 13 residues. Germline CDR1 and CDR2: SNHLY and FYNNEI. The CDR3: CASARQPNTEAFF. For the CDR3, the DNA is TGTGCCAGCGCGCGACAGCCGAACACTGAAGCTTTCTTT.

This clone was counted only a few times. The CDR3 reads CASSLPQGNGYTF. For the CDR3, the DNA is TGTGCCAGCAGCTTGCCACAGGGAAACGGCTACACCTTC. The chain combines TRBV7-8 with TRBJ1-2; possibly TRBD1 for D (6 bases). CDR1 SGHVS and CDR2 FQNEAQ come from the germline V gene. Trimming took off 3 bases at V and 8 bases at J, with 13 bases between the two ends. The CDR3 runs to 13 residues.

The gene calls are TRBV2 and TRBJ1-4; tentative D call: TRBD1 (5 bases). This CDR3 spans 14 amino acids. Trimming stripped 7 bases from V and 8 bases from J, with 17 bases between. Germline CDR1 is SNHLY and CDR2 is FYNNEI. For the CDR3, the DNA is TGTGCCAGCACCCCCCTGGGGCCGAAGGAAAAACTGTTTTTT. Translation: CASTPLGPKEKLFF.

The V gene is TRBV14, the J gene TRBJ1-1; TRBD1 is a possible D gene (5 bases). The V and J ends lost 3 bases and 11 bases respectively, with 10 bases between them. The CDR3 covers 11 residues. CDR1 is SGHDN, CDR2 FVKESK, per germline. The CDR3 is CASSQGGNAFF. CDR3 bases: TGTGCCAGCAGCCAGGGGGGAAACGCTTTCTTT. The variable domain in full, completed from reference TRBV14 and TRBJ1-1, reads EAGVTQFPSHSVIEKGQTVTLRCDPISGHDNLYWYRRVMGKEIKFLLHFVKESKQDESGMPNNRFLAERTGGTYSTLKVQPAELEDSGVYFCASSQGGNAFFGQGTRLTVV.

The chain is built from TRBV2 and TRBJ1-2; TRBD1 is a possible D gene (5 bases). This CDR3 has 17 residues. V lost 0 bases and J 4 bases, leaving 18 bases between the germline ends. Per the germline V gene, CDR1 is SNHLY and CDR2 is FYNNEI. The CDR3 DNA sequence: TGTGCCAGCAGTGAAGCAACACTGGGGGGTGGTGGCTATGGCTACACCTTC. Amino acids: CASSEATLGGGGYGYTF.

The gene calls are TRBV12-5 and TRBJ2-2, with TRBD2 matching 8 bases. This CDR3 comprises 16 residues. Trimming removed 7 bases from V and 1 base from J; junction bases left unmatched: 8. Germline V gene data show CDR1 as LGHNT and CDR2 as FRNRAP. The CDR3 DNA sequence: TGTGCTAGTGCCCTCACTAGCGGAAGGAACACCGGGGAGCTGTTTTTT. Its translation: CASALTSGRNTGELFF.

J is TRBJ1-2 and V is TRBV29-1; 8 nucleotides match TRBD1. CDR3 length equals 15 residues. V lost 4 bases, J lost 1 base, and 8 bases stayed unmatched. In germline, CDR1 is SQVTM, CDR2 ANQGSEA. The CDR3 DNA reads TGCAGCGTTGGAGTAGGGACAGGCGATAACTATGGCTACACCTTC. This gives the protein CSVGVGTGDNYGYTF. The full variable domain, in which reference TRBV29-1 and TRBJ1-2 provide the parts outside the CDR3, is SAVISQKPSRDICQRGTSLTIQCQVDSQVTMMFWYRQQPGQSLTLIATANQGSEATYESGFVIDKFPISRPNLTFSTLTVSNMSPEDSSIYLCSVGVGTGDNYGYTFGSGTRLTVV.

The chain has TRBV19 and TRBJ2-7, with D hard to call. Germline CDR1 reads LNHDA; CDR2 reads SQIVND (reference sequence). The V end lost 6 bases, the J end lost 13 bases, and 7 bases lay between the germline ends. This CDR3 has 8 residues. The CDR3 nucleotides read TGTGCCAGTAGCCCTATTTACTTC. This codes for CASSPIYF.

The chain carries TRBV6-5 and TRBJ1-1, with 10 bases fitting TRBD1. With V trimmed by 7 bases and J by 1 base, 3 bases remained unmatched. Germline V gene sequence: CDR1 MNHEY, CDR2 SVGAGI. CDR3 length: 14 residues. DNA of the CDR3: TGTGCCAGCAAGCGACAGGGGGCGAACACTGAAGCTTTCTTT. Residues: CASKRQGANTEAFF.

The rearrangement uses TRBV6-2 or TRBV6-3 and TRBJ1-1; perhaps TRBD1 as D (6 bases). Germline V lookup: CDR1 MNHEY, CDR2 SVGEGT. V was clipped by 2 bases and J by 6 bases, with 16 bases between them. The CDR3 is 15 amino acids. CDR3 nucleotides: TGTGCCAGCAGTTACGGACTTGACAGGATCGCTGAAGCTTTCTTT. This encodes CASSYGLDRIAEAFF.

The chain has TRBV15 and TRBJ2-1; D is unresolved. The CDR3 covers 15 residues. The V end lost 0 bases, the J end lost 0 bases, and 6 bases lay between the germline ends. Germline CDR1 is LNHNV and CDR2 is YYDKDF (reference sequence). This CDR3 reads CATSRDRGSYNEQFF. The CDR3 bases are TGTGCCACCAGCAGAGACAGAGGCTCCTACAATGAGCAGTTCTTC.

The gene calls are TRBV7-3 and TRBJ2-2; perhaps TRBD2 as D (5 bases). The CDR3 has 14 residues. Trimming pared 2 bases from V and 4 bases from J, leaving 8 bases between. The germline V gene has CDR1 SGHTA and CDR2 FQGTGA. The CDR3 nucleotides read TGTGCCAGCAGCTTATCGGGAAGCACCGGGGAGCTGTTTTTT. Protein: CASSLSGSTGELFF.

This clone was counted only a few times. The chain recombines TRBV3-1 (or the pseudogene TRBV3-2) with TRBJ1-2; D remains unclear. CDR3 size: 15 residues. V was shortened by 4 bases and J by 3 bases, with 15 bases between the two germline ends. Germline V gene sequence: CDR1 LGHDT, CDR2 YNNKEL (reference sequence). The chain's CDR3 is CASSPNPPGHYGYTF. CDR3 in DNA: TGTGCCAGCAGCCCTAACCCCCCCGGTCACTATGGCTACACCTTC.

V and J are TRBV5-4 and TRBJ2-3; 7 positions agree with TRBD2. CDR3 size: 15 residues. The V segment lost 9 bases and the J segment 5 bases; nucleotides outside the gene matches: 15. Germline CDR1 is SGHNT and CDR2 is YYREEE (reference sequence). The CDR3 loop is CATKIAGYGKDTQYF. CDR3 bases: TGTGCCACCAAAATAGCGGGCTACGGGAAAGATACGCAGTATTTT.

The J gene is TRBJ2-7, the V gene TRBV29-1; D is undetermined. The CDR3 is 13 amino acids. Trimming removed 8 bases at V and 2 bases at J, with 16 bases between. Germline V gene data show CDR1 as SQVTM and CDR2 as ANQGSEA. The CDR3 DNA reads TGCAGCATTGCCGATACCGAGGCCTACGAGCAGTACTTC. As protein: CSIADTEAYEQYF.

The chain links TRBV4-3 to TRBJ2-2; perhaps TRBD1 as D (5 bases). The CDR3 runs to 17 residues. In germline, CDR1 is LGHNA, CDR2 YSLEER. V lost 1 base and J lost 3, with 15 bases in between. The CDR3 loop reads CASSQAPQAMYTGELFF. The CDR3 nucleotides are TGCGCCAGCAGCCAAGCCCCACAGGCGATGTACACCGGGGAGCTGTTTTTT.

The chain employs TRBV18 and TRBJ1-2, with D possibly matching TRBD1 (6 bases). Germline CDR1 reads KGHSH; CDR2 reads LQKENI. The CDR3 runs to 13 residues. With 4 bases removed from V and 6 bases from J, the gap between germline ends came to 12 bases. The chain's CDR3 is CASSLEQGHGYTF. In DNA form, the CDR3 reads TGTGCCAGCTCACTCGAACAGGGACATGGCTACACCTTC.

The chain uses TRBV6-5 and TRBJ1-4; 7 bases fit TRBD1. Germline CDR1 MNHEY, CDR2 SVGAGI. There are 16 residues in the CDR3. Trimming cost V 2 bases and J 8 bases; bases outside gene matches: 11. The CDR3 DNA is TGTGCCAGCAGTTACCAAGCCATGACAGGGTTGGAAAAACTGTTTTTT. The encoded protein is CASSYQAMTGLEKLFF.

The chain uses TRBV27 and TRBJ2-7; D gene uncertain. The CDR3 has 13 residues. The V end was cut by 4 bases, the J end by 2 bases, with 9 bases between. The germline V gene has CDR1 MNHEY and CDR2 SMNVEV (reference sequence). CDR3 in DNA: TGTGCCAGCAGTTACATTCCCCCCTACGAGCAGTACTTC. It is translated as CASSYIPPYEQYF.

This clone came up once. The J gene is TRBJ1-5, the V gene TRBV7-9, with 9 bases identical to TRBD1. Looked up from germline, CDR1 is SEHNR and CDR2 is FQNEAQ (reference sequence). This CDR3 region has 16 residues. Losses at the gene ends were 2 bases for V and 3 bases for J; bases not matched to a gene: 5. CDR3 sequence (DNA): TGTGCCAGCAGCTTAACAGGGGGCTATTCCAATCAGCCCCAGCATTTT. Protein sequence: CASSLTGGYSNQPQHF.

The chain combines TRBV7-8 with TRBJ2-5; D not certain. Trimming stripped 3 bases from V and 2 bases from J, with 10 bases between. CDR1 SGHVS and CDR2 FQNEAQ come from the germline V gene. This CDR3 spans 14 amino acids. The CDR3 region has the DNA TGTGCCAGCAGCTTCAGTTCCGGGCAAGAGACCCAGTACTTC. This translates into CASSFSSGQETQYF.